The clone carrying this T cell receptor beta chain was detected only a few times. Its antigen is undetermined. The germline CDR1 and CDR2 sequences are SEHNR and FQNEAQ (reference sequence). After removal of 5 bases from V and 6 bases from J, the junction contained 9 bases not matched to a gene. The CDR3 is 15 residues long. The data are from a study of beta chain features in type 1 diabetes. Study summary: Investigators examined roughly 99,000,000 sorted cells across all samples.

As every portion of the isolated RNA was reverse transcribed, the sequencing read expressed TCRB transcripts. Sequencing used immunoSEQ multiplex PCR; TCRdb keeps in-frame clones, though not all of them. The data contain a few hundred thousand clones, 9.5% to 12% of them singletons. Markers CD45RO/CCR7/CD25/CD127/CD95/CD27 served to sort CD4+ naive, central memory, regulatory and stem cell-like memory cells. Study-level points and caveats: In all four CD4+ subsets, TCRB CDR3 length was significantly, moderately reduced in type 1 diabetes.

V usage is TRBV7-9 and J usage is TRBJ2-7; 11 positions agree with TRBD2. The receptor was derived from a woman in her 30s in good health. The sample was naive CD4+ T cells from blood. CDR3 amino acids: CASSPSGRPLAEQYF. The CDR3 DNA follows: TGTGCCAGCAGCCCTAGCGGGAGGCCCCTTGCCGAGCAGTACTTC.